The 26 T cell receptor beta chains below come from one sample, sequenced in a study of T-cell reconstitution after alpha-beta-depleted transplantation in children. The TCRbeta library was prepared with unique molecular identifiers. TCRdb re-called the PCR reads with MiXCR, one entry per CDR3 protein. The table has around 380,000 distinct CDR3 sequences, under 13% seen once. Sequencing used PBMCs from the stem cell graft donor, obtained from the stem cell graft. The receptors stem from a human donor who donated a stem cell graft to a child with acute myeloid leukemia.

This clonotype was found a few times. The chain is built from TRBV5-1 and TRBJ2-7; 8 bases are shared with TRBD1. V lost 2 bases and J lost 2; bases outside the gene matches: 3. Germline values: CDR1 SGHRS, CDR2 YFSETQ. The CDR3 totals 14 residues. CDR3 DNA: TGCGCCAGCAGCTTTGAGACAGGGGCCTACGAGCAGTACGTC. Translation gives CASSFETGAYEQYV.

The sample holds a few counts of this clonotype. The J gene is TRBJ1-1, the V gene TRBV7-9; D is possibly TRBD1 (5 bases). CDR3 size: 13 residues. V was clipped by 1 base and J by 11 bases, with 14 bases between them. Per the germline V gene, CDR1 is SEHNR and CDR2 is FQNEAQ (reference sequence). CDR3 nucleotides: TGTGCCAGCAGCTTAGGTTCAGGGTTTACGGCTTTCTTT. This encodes CASSLGSGFTAFF.

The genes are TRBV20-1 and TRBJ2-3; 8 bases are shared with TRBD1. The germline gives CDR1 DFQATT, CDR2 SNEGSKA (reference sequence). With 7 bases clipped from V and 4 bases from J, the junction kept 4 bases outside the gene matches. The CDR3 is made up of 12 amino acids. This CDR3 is CSVDRGADTQYF. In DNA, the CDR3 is TGCAGTGTTGACAGGGGCGCAGATACGCAGTATTTT.

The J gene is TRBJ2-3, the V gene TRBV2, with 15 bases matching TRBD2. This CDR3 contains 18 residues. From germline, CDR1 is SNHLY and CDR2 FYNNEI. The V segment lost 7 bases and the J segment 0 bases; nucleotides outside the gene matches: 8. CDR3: CASTRTSGGASSTDTQYF. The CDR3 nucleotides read TGTGCCAGCACCAGGACTAGCGGGGGGGCCTCAAGCACAGATACGCAGTATTTT.

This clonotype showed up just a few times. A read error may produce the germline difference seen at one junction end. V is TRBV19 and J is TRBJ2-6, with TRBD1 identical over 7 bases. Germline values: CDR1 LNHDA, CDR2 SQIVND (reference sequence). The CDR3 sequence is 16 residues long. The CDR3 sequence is CASSIGTASGANVLTF. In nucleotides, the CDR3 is TGTGCCAGTAGCATAGGGACAGCTTCTGGGGCCAACGTCCTGACTTTC.

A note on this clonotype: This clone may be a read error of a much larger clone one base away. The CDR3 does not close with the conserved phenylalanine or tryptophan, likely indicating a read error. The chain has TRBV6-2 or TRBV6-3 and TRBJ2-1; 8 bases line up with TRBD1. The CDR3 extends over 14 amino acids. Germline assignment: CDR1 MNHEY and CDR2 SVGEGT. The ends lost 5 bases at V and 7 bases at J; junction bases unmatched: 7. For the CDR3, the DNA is TGTGCCAGCAGTACGATCGGACAGGGTAATGAGCAGTTCTTG. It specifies CASSTIGQGNEQFL.

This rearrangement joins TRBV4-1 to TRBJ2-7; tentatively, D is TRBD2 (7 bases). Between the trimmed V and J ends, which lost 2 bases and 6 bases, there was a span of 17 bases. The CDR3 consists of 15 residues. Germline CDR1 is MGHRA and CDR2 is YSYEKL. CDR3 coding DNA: TGCGCCAGCAGCCAAATCGGCGGGGGCCACTCCGAGCAGTACGTC. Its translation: CASSQIGGGHSEQYV.

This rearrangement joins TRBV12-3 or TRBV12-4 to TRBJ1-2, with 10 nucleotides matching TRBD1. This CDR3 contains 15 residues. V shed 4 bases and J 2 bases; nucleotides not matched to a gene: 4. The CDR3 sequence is CASSSPDRGNYGYTF. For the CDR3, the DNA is TGTGCCAGCAGTTCCCCGGACAGGGGGAACTATGGCTACACCTTC.

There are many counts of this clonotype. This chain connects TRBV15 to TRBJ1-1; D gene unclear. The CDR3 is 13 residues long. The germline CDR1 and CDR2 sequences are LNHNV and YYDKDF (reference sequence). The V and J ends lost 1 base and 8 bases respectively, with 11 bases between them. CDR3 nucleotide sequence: TGTGCCACCAGCAGAGTACGGGTACCCGAAGCTTTCTTT. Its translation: CATSRVRVPEAFF.

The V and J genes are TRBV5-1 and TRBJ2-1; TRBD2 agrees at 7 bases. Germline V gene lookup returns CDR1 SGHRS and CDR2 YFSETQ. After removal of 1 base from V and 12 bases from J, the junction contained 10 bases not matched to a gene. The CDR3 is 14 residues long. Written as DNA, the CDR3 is TGCGCCAGCAGCTTGACTTTATCGGGAGGCGGGCAGTTCTTC. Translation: CASSLTLSGGGQFF. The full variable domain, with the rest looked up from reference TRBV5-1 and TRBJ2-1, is KAGVTQTPRYLIKTRGQQVTLSCSPISGHRSVSWYQQTPGQGLQFLFEYFSETQRNKGNFPGRFSGRQFSNSRSEMNVSTLELGDSALYLCASSLTLSGGGQFFGPGTRLTVL.

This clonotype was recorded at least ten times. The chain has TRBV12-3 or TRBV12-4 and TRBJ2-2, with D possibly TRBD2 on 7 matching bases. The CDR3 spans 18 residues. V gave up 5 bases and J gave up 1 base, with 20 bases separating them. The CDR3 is CASSPRGGPHRNTGELFF. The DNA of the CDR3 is TGTGCCAGCAGTCCTCGCGGGGGCCCCCATCGGAACACCGGGGAGCTGTTTTTT.

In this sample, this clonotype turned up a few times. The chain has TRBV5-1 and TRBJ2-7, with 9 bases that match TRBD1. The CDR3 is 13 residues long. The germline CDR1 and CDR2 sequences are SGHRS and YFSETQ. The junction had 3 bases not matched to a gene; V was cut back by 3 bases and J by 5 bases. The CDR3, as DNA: TGCGCCAGCAGCTCGGGACAGGGCCACGAGCAGTACTTC. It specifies CASSSGQGHEQYF.

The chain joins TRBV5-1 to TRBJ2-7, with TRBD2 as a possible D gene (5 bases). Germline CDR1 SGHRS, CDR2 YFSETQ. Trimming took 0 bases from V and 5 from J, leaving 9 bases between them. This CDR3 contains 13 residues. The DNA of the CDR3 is TGCGCCAGCAGCTTGGTCGAGGGTGACGAGCAGTACTTC. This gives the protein CASSLVEGDEQYF. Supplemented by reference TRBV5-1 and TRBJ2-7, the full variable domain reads KAGVTQTPRYLIKTRGQQVTLSCSPISGHRSVSWYQQTPGQGLQFLFEYFSETQRNKGNFPGRFSGRQFSNSRSEMNVSTLELGDSALYLCASSLVEGDEQYFGPGTRLTVT.

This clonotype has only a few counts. The chain's CDR3 is CAWSLPGLPLGVEQFF. The CDR3 DNA follows: TGTGCCTGGAGCCTACCGGGACTGCCCCTAGGAGTTGAGCAGTTCTTC. This rearrangement joins TRBV30 to TRBJ2-1; a weak D match, TRBD2 (6 bases). CDR1 GTSNPN and CDR2 SVGIG come from the germline V gene (reference sequence). The CDR3 length is 16 residues. The germline V and J ends were trimmed by 3 bases and 9 bases, with 24 bases remaining between them.

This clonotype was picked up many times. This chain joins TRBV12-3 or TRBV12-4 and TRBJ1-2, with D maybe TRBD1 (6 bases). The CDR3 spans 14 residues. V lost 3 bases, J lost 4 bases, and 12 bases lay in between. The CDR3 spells CASSFGGAGYGYTF. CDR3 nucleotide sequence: TGTGCCAGCAGTTTTGGGGGGGCGGGCTATGGCTACACCTTC.

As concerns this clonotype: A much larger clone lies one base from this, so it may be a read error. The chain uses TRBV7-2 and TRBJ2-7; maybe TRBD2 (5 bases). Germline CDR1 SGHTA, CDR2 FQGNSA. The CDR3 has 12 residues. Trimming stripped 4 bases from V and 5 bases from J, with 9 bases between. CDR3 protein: CASSWPSHEQYF. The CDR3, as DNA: TGTGCCAGCAGCTGGCCTAGCCACGAGCAGTACTTC. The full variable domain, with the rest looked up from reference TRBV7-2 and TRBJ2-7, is GAGVSQSPSNKVTEKGKDVELRCDPISGHTALYWYRQSLGQGLEFLIYFQGNSAPDKSGLPSDRFSAERTGGSVSTLTIQRTQQEDSAVYLCASSWPSHEQYFGPGTRLTVT.

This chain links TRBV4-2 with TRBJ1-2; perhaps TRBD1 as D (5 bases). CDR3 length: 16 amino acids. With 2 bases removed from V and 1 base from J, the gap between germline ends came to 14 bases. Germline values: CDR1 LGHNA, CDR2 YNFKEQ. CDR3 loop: CASSQNPTGDNYGYTF. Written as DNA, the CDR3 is TGTGCCAGCAGCCAAAATCCCACAGGTGATAACTATGGCTACACCTTC.

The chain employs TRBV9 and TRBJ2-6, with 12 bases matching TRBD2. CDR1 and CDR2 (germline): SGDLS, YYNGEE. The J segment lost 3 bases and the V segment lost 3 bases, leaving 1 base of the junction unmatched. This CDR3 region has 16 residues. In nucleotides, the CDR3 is TGTGCCAGCAGCGGGACTAGCGGGGTTGGGGCCAACGTCCTGACTTTC. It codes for CASSGTSGVGANVLTF.

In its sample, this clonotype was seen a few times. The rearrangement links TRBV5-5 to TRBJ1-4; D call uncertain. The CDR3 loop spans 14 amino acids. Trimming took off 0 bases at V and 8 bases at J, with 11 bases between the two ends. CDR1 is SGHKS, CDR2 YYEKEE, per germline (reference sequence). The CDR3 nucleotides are TGTGCCAGCAGCTTGGGGGGAGACGGCGAAAAACTGTTTTTT. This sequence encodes CASSLGGDGEKLFF.

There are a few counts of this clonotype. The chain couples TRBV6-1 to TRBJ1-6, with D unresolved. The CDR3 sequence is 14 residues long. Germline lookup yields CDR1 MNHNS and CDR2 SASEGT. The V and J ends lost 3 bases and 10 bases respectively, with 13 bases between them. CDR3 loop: CASSDPGTGSPLHF. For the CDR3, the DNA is TGTGCCAGCAGTGATCCGGGAACGGGCTCACCCCTCCACTTT.

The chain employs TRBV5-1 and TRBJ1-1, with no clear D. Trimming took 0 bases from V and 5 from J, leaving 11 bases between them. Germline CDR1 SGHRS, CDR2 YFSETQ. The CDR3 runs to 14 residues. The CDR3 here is CASSLATGMTEAFF. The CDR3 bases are TGCGCCAGCAGCTTGGCCACGGGCATGACTGAAGCTTTCTTT.

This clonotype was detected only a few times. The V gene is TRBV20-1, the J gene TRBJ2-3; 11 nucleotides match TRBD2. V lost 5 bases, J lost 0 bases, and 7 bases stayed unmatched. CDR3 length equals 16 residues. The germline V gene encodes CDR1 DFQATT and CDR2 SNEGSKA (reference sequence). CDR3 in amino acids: CSALRRLAGSTDTQYF. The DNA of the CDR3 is TGCAGTGCTCTCCGACGACTAGCGGGAAGCACAGATACGCAGTATTTT.

Here the CDR3 DNA reads TGTGCCAGCAGCCCACAAGACGTACAGGGGACGGACTATGGCTACACCTTC. This sequence encodes CASSPQDVQGTDYGYTF. V usage is TRBV7-9 and J usage is TRBJ1-2, with 7 bases lining up with TRBD1. Germline CDR1 SEHNR, CDR2 FQNEAQ (reference sequence). V gave up 5 bases and J gave up 3 bases; unmatched junction bases: 15. The CDR3 has 17 residues.

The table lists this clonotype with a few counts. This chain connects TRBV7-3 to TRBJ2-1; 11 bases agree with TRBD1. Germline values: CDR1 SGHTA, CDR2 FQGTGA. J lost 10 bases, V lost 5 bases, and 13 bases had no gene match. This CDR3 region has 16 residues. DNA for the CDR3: TGTGCCAGCAGCCCAAATGACCGGACAGGGGGCTGGGAGCAGTTCTTC. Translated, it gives CASSPNDRTGGWEQFF.

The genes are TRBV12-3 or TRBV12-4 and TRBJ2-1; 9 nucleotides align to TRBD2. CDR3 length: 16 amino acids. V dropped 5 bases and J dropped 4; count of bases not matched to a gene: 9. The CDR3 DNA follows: TGTGCCAGCAGTCGGCCGGGACTAGCTACTTACAATGAGCAGTTCTTC. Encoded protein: CASSRPGLATYNEQFF.

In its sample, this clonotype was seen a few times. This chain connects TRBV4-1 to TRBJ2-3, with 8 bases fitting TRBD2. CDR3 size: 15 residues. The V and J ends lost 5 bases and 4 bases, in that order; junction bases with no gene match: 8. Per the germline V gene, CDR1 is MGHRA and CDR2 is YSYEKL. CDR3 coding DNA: TGCGCCAGCAGCTCACCTGGCGGGAGGCCAGATACGCAGTATTTT. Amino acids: CASSSPGGRPDTQYF.